What follows is one T cell receptor (beta chain) and its context. Its antigen is still unknown. V was clipped by 3 bases and J by 5 bases; unmatched bases: 7. The CDR3 totals 15 residues. The V gene's germline CDR1 is LGHNA and CDR2 YSLEER. This specimen comes from a study of CD8 T cells in ankylosing spondylitis. Study-wide findings and caveats: Several of the motif variants were reported before in synovial fluid and blood from reactive arthritis. Reports say disease-linked clones showed up significantly more in matched ankylosing spondylitis synovial fluid. One TCR beta motif, made up of 7 or 8 highly homologous variants, appeared characteristic of ankylosing spondylitis blood.

With molecular barcodes, quantitative 5'-RACE was used to make the TCR beta libraries. TCRdb independently ran MiXCR on the 5' RACE reads; one entry per CDR3 protein. The sample includes 300,000 to 350,000 distinct CDR3 sequences, less than 25% of them seen just once. The genes are TRBV4-3 and TRBJ2-1; the match to TRBD1 covers 7 bases. The sample comprised blood, either unsorted or a sorted T cell fraction (not recorded which). The sequence came from a female donor with ankylosing spondylitis or in good health (not recorded which). Here the CDR3 reads CASSHYDRDDNEQFF. The CDR3, as DNA: TGCGCCAGCAGCCATTACGACAGGGACGACAATGAGCAGTTCTTC.